This T cell receptor (beta chain) appears in the sequencing data of a study of regulatory T cells in long-lasting Graves disease. The ends lost 5 bases at V and 5 bases at J; junction bases unmatched: 18. Per the germline V gene, CDR1 is SGHAT and CDR2 is FQNNGV. The CDR3 covers 19 residues. Researchers made TCR beta libraries by using iRepertoire HTBI primers and running Arm-PCR on CDR3 regions. TCRdb used MiXCR to reprocess the multiplex PCR reads, holding one entry per CDR3 protein. The sample contains roughly 300,000 distinct CDR3 sequences, roughly a fifth of which appear only once. Stated time point: persistent/refractory GD, antithyroid drugs over 5 years with positive TRAb. TCR sequences were obtained from RNA taken from PBMCs.

The chain is built from TRBV11-2 and TRBJ2-7; TRBD2 matches 13 bases. The receptor comes from a female donor with Graves disease. The sample in question was peripheral blood mononuclear cells (PBMCs), obtained when the disease was refractory, from a patient treated with antithyroid drugs. In DNA, the CDR3 is TGTGCCAGCAGCCCCCGACGTACTAGCGGGGGGGCCGACATAAACGAGCAGTACTTC. As protein: CASSPRRTSGGADINEQYF. Looking up the rest from reference TRBV11-2 and TRBJ2-7 gives the full variable domain: EAGVAQSPRYKIIEKRQSVAFWCNPISGHATLYWYQQILGQGPKLLIQFQNNGVVDDSQLPKDRFSAERLKGVDSTLKIQPAKLEDSAVYLCASSPRRTSGGADINEQYFGPGTRLTVT.